This T cell receptor (beta chain) comes out of a study of CD8 T cells in ankylosing spondylitis. The study's findings and limits: Matched ankylosing spondylitis synovial fluid reportedly contained a significantly enriched population of disease-linked clones. Researchers report that disease-linked clones proved CD8+ and relatively rare in peripheral blood. Both synovial fluid and blood in reactive arthritis had previously been reported to carry some motif variants. Several highly homologous variants made up a TCR beta motif that seemed to typify ankylosing spondylitis blood.

Points on this clonotype: Antigen: not known.

TCRdb ran MiXCR on the 5' RACE reads and lists one entry per CDR3 protein. The data show roughly 450,000 distinct CDR3 sequences, with around 26% seen just once and approximately 1% held by the top ten. Trimming removed 0 bases at V and 4 bases at J, with 16 bases between. CDR1 SGHRS and CDR2 YFSETQ come from the germline V gene. This CDR3 has 16 amino acids. V is TRBV5-1 and J is TRBJ1-1; D not resolved. The TCR sequence derives from a male donor with ankylosing spondylitis. The sequenced sample consisted of blood, either unsorted or a sorted T cell fraction (not recorded which). The CDR3 DNA reads as TGCGCCAGCAGCTTGGCCGGGGAAGGGTTCGGCACTGAAGCTTTCTTT. This translates into CASSLAGEGFGTEAFF.